This T cell receptor (beta chain) was sequenced for a study of CD8 T cells in ankylosing spondylitis. Quantitative barcoded 5'-RACE was used to prepare TCR beta libraries. TCRdb re-called the 5' RACE reads with MiXCR, one entry per CDR3 protein. The data contain 200,000 to 250,000 distinct CDR3 sequences, roughly a tenth of them singletons. In its sample, this clonotype was seen a few times. Its antigen is still unknown. Findings and caveats of the study: Among TCR beta sequences, a motif of several highly homologous variants appeared characteristic of ankylosing spondylitis blood. CD8+ cells made up the disease-linked clones, which were relatively rare in peripheral blood. As reported, disease-linked clones showed significant enrichment in matched ankylosing spondylitis synovial fluid.

The clonotype comes from a male donor with ankylosing spondylitis or in good health (not recorded which). The source material was blood, either unsorted or a sorted T cell fraction (not recorded which).

CDR3 residues: CATGRQGTYNEQFF. CDR3 sequence (DNA): TGTGCCACCGGTCGGCAGGGGACGTACAATGAGCAGTTCTTC. The chain uses TRBV24-1 and TRBJ2-1; D is perhaps TRBD1 (6 bases). The CDR3 loop spans 14 amino acids. CDR1 is KGHDR, CDR2 SFDVKD, per germline. The V end was cut by 9 bases, the J end by 4 bases, with 15 bases between.